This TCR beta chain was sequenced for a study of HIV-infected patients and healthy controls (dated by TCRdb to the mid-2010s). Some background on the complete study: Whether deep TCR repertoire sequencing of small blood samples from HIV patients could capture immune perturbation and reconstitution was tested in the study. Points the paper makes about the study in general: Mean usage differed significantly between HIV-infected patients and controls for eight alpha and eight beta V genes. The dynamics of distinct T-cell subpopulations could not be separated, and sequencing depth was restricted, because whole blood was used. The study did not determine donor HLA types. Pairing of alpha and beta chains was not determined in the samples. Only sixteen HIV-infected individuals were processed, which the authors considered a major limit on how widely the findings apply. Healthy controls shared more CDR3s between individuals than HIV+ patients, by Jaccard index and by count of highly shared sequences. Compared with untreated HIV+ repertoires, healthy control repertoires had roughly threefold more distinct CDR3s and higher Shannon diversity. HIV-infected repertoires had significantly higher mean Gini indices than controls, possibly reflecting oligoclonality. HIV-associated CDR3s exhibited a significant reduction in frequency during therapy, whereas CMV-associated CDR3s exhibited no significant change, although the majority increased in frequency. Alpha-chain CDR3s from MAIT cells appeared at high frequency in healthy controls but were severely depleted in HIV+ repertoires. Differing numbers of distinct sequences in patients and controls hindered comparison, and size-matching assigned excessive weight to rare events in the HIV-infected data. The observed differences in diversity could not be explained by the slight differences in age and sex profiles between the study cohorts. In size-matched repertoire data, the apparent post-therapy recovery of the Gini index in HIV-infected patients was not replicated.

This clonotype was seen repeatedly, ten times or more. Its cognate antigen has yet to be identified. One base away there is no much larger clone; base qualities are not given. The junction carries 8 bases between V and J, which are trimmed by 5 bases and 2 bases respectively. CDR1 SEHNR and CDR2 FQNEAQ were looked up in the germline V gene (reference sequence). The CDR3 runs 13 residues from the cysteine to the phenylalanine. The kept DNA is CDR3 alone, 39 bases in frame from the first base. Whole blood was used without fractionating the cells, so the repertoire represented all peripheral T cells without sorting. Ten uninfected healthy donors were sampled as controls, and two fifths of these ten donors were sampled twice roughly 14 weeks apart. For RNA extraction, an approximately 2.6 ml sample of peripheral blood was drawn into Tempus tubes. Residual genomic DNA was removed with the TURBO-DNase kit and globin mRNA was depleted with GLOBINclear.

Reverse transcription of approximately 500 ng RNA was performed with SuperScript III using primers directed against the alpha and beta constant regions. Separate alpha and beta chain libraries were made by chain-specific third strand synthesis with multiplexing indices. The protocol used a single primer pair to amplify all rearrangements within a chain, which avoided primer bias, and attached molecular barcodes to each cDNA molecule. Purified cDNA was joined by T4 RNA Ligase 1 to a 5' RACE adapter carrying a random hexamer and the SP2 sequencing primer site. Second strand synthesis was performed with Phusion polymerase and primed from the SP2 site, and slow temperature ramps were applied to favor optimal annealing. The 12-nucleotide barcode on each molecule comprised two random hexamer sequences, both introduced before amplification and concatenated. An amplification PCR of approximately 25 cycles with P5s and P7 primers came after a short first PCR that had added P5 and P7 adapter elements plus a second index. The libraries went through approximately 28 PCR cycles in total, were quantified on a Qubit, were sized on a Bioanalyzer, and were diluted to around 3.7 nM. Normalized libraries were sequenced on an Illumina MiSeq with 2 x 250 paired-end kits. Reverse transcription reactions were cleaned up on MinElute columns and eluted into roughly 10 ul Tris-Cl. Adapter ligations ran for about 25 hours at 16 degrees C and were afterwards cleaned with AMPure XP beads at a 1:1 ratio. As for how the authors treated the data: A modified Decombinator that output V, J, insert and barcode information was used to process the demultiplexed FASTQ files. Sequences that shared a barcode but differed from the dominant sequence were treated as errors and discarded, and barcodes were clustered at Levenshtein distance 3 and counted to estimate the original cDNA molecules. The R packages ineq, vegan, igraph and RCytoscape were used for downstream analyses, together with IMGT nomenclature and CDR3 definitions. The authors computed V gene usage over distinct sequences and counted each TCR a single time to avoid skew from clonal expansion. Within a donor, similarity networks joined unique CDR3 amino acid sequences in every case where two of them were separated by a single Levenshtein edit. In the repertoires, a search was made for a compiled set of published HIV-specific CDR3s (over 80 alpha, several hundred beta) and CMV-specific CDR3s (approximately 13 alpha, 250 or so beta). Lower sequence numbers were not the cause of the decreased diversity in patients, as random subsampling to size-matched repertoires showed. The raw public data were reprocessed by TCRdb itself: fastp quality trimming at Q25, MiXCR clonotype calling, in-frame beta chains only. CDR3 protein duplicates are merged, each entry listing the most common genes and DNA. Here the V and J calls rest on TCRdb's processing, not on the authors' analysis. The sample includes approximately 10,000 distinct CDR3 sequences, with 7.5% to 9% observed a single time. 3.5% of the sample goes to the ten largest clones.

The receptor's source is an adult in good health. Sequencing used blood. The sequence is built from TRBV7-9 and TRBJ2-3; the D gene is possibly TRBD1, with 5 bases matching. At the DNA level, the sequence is TGTGCCAGCAGCCTGGACACCACAGATACGCAGTATTTT. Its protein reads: CASSLDTTDTQYF. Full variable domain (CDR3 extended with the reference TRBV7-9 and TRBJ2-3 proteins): DTGVSQNPRHKITKRGQNVTFRCDPISEHNRLYWYRQTLGQGPEFLTYFQNEAQLEKSRLLSDRFSAERPKGSFSTLEIQRTEQGDSAMYLCASSLDTTDTQYFGPGTRLTVL.